This TCR beta chain emerged from a study of blood T cell repertoires in COVID-19. Germline assignment: CDR1 KGHDR and CDR2 SFDVKD. This CDR3 spans 15 amino acids. The ends were cut back, 4 bases at V and 4 bases at J, with 16 bases in the middle. This clone was seen only a few times. Generated by immunoSEQ multiplex PCR, the TCRdb table keeps only in-frame clones and is missing some. Of over 200,000 clones in the sample, approximately 90% are singletons; the top ten hold under 0.9%. The sequenced sample was peripheral blood. The rearrangement uses TRBV24-1 and TRBJ2-7, with D possibly matching TRBD1 (5 bases). This TCR was recovered from a man aged 35 to 55 with acute or convalescent COVID-19. The chain's CDR3 is CATSEPDRAGYEQYF. DNA for the CDR3: TGTGCCACCAGTGAACCCGACAGAGCTGGGTACGAGCAGTACTTC.